Shown below are 5 T cell receptor beta chains from a single sample sequenced in a study of T-cell memory formation after mild COVID-19 listed by TCRdb under 2021. The receptor library was made with 5' RACE. Sequencing was carried out with an Illumina NovaSeq 6000. Clones were called with MiXCR by TCRdb after fastp trimmed the public reads at Q25, and only in-frame beta chains were retained. Under each unique CDR3 protein, matching rows form one entry showing the most common genes and DNA. Across this sample there are about 560,000 distinct CDR3 sequences, with approximately 15% seen only once. In total, the top ten clones hold roughly 7.8% of the sample. The material sequenced was PBMCs or a T cell subset sorted from them (not recorded which). Receptor source: an adult woman who had mild COVID-19 (a few samples of this study predate the infection). The sample titles of this study are shuffled in the database, so cell type and time point are left out; the donor was told from shared clones.

This chain links TRBV7-9 with TRBJ2-3; D call uncertain. Germline CDR1 SEHNR, CDR2 FQNEAQ (reference sequence). The CDR3 totals 15 residues. Trimming took off 3 bases at V and 0 bases at J, with 10 bases between the two ends. CDR3 sequence reads: CASSLFLGSTDTQYF. CDR3 nucleotides: TGTGCCAGCAGCTTGTTTCTCGGGAGCACAGATACGCAGTATTTT.

This clonotype showed up just a few times. The chain employs TRBV5-1 and TRBJ1-1, with 8 bases fitting TRBD1. After removal of 1 base from V and 0 bases from J, the junction contained 5 bases not matched to a gene. The CDR3 spans 16 residues. Per germline, CDR1 SGHRS and CDR2 YFSETQ. CDR3 region: CASSLRGTGVNTEAFF. The CDR3 DNA sequence: TGCGCCAGCAGCTTGCGGGGGACAGGAGTGAACACTGAAGCTTTCTTT.

This clonotype appeared a few times. This chain joins TRBV5-4 and TRBJ2-2; a weak D match, TRBD1 (6 bases). Germline V CDR1 and CDR2: SGHNT, YYREEE (reference sequence). The V end was cut by 4 bases, the J end by 0 bases, with 10 bases between. This CDR3 has 15 amino acids. The DNA for the CDR3 is TGTGCCAGCAGCGACCGGGACACGAACACCGGGGAGCTGTTTTTT. This gives the protein CASSDRDTNTGELFF.

The V and J genes are TRBV6-1 and TRBJ2-7; 11 positions match TRBD1. J lost 3 bases, V lost 7 bases, and 5 bases had no gene match. CDR1 is MNHNS, CDR2 SASEGT, per germline. The CDR3 loop spans 14 amino acids. The CDR3 protein is CASTRDRGIYEQYF. The CDR3 coding sequence is TGTGCCAGCACCCGGGACAGGGGGATCTACGAGCAGTACTTC.

A word on this clonotype: Because the CDR3's place on the DNA is in doubt, the DNA is left out and the CDR3 is given as listed by TCRdb. The chain employs TRBV21-1 and TRBJ1-1. TRBV21-1 is a pseudogene. The CDR3 region is 14 residues in length, termini included. The CDR3 here is CASIVGGGSTEAFF.